This T cell receptor (beta chain) was observed in a study of control samples from healthy donors and cancer patients. Sequencing used immunoSEQ multiplex PCR; TCRdb keeps in-frame clones, though not all of them. The table includes more than 95,000 clones, around 86% detected once. Germline CDR1 and CDR2: SQVTM and ANQGSEA. The V and J ends lost 7 bases and 7 bases, in that order; junction bases with no gene match: 5. This CDR3 has 12 residues. This chain connects TRBV29-1 to TRBJ1-4, with TRBD1 identical over 8 bases. The clonotype comes from a middle-aged man in good health. What was sequenced was blood. The CDR3: CSAGGGGEKLFF. The DNA for the CDR3 is TGCAGCGCAGGGGGCGGCGGTGAAAAACTGTTTTTT.